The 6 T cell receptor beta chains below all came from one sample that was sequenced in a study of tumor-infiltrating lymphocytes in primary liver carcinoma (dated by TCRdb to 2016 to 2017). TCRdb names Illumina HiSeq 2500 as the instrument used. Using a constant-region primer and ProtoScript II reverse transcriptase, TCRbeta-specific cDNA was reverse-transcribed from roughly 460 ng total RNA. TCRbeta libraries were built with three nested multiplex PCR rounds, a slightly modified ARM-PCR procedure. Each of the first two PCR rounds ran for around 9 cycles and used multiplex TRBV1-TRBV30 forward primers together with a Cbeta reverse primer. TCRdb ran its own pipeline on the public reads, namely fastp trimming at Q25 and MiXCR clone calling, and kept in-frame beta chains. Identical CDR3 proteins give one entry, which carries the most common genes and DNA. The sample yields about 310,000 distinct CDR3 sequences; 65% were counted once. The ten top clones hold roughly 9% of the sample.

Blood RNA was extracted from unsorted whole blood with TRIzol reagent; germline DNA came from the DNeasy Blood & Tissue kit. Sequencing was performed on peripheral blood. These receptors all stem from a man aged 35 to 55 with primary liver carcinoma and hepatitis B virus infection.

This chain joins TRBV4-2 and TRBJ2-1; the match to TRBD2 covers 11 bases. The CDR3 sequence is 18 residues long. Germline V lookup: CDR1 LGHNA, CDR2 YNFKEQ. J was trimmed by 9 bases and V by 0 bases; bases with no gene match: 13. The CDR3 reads CASSQDLSRGLAAPEQFF. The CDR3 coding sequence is TGTGCCAGCAGCCAAGATCTGAGTCGGGGACTAGCGGCTCCTGAGCAGTTCTTC.

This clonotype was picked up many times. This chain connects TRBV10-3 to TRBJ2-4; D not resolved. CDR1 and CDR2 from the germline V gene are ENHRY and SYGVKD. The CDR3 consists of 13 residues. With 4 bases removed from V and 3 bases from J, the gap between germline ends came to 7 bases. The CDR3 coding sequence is TGTGCCATCAGTGGGGCGGACAAAAACATTCAGTACTTC. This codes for CAISGADKNIQYF.

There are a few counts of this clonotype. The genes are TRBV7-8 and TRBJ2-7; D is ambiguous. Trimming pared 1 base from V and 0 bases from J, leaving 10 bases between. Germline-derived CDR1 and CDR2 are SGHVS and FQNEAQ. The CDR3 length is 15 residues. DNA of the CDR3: TGTGCCAGCAGCTTAGGGAGACTCAGCTCCTACGAGCAGTACTTC. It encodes CASSLGRLSSYEQYF. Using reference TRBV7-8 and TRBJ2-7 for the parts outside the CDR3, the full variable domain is GAGVSQSPRYKVAKRGQDVALRCDPISGHVSLFWYQQALGQGPEFLTYFQNEAQLDKSGLPSDRFFAERPEGSVSTLKIQRTQQEDSAVYLCASSLGRLSSYEQYFGPGTRLTVT.

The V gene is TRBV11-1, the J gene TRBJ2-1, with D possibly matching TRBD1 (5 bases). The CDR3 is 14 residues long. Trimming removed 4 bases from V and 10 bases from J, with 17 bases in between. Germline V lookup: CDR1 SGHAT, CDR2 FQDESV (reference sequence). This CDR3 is CASSSITGYLEQFF. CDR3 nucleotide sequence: TGTGCCAGCAGCTCCATAACAGGCTACCTCGAGCAGTTCTTC.

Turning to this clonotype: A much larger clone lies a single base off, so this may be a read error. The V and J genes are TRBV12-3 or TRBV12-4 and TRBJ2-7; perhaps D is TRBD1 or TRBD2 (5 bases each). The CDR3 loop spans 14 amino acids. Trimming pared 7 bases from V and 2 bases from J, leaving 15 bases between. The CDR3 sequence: CASTAPGQTYEQYF. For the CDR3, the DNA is TGTGCCAGCACTGCGCCGGGGCAGACCTACGAGCAGTACTTC.

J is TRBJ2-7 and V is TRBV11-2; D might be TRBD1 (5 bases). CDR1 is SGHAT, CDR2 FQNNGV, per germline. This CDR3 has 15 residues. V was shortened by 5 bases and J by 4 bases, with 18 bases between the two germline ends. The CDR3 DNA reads TGTGCCAGCAGCCGAAGTCTGGACAAGTCGTACGAGCAGTACTTC. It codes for CASSRSLDKSYEQYF.